Listed here are 22 T cell receptor beta chains from one sample, sequenced in a study of radiotherapy plus CTLA-4 blockade in lung cancer. Profiled with immunoSEQ multiplex PCR; TCRdb holds only in-frame clones, not every one. This sample has just under 60,000 clones; around 74% occur once, and the top ten carry about 8.5%. The sample was peripheral blood, taken from a patient treated with radiotherapy plus ipilimumab. The receptor set was obtained from a human donor with non-small cell lung cancer whose response to radiotherapy plus ipilimumab could not be evaluated.

The gene calls are TRBV5-1 and TRBJ2-2; 9 nucleotides match TRBD1. Germline CDR1 and CDR2: SGHRS and YFSETQ. This CDR3 has 16 amino acids. V gave up 1 base and J gave up 5 bases; unmatched junction bases: 6. CDR3 in amino acids: CASSLTGGVRTGELFF. CDR3 DNA: TGCGCCAGCAGCTTGACAGGGGGCGTAAGAACCGGGGAGCTGTTTTTT. Variable domain in full (rest from reference TRBV5-1 and TRBJ2-2): KAGVTQTPRYLIKTRGQQVTLSCSPISGHRSVSWYQQTPGQGLQFLFEYFSETQRNKGNFPGRFSGRQFSNSRSEMNVSTLELGDSALYLCASSLTGGVRTGELFFGEGSRLTVL.

This chain links TRBV28 with TRBJ2-5; TRBD2 matches 14 bases. The germline V gene has CDR1 MDHEN and CDR2 SYDVKM. After removal of 5 bases from V and 1 base from J, the junction contained 0 bases not matched to a gene. CDR3 length: 15 amino acids. This CDR3 reads CASSGTSGGQETQYF. CDR3 nucleotide sequence: TGTGCCAGCAGTGGGACTAGCGGGGGCCAAGAGACCCAGTACTTC.

The gene calls are TRBV10-3 and TRBJ2-1, with 7 bases that match TRBD2. Germline V lookup: CDR1 ENHRY, CDR2 SYGVKD. Trimming at V came to 2 bases and at J to 2 bases, leaving 3 bases not matched to a gene. The CDR3 extends over 15 amino acids. CDR3 bases: TGTGCCATCAGTGAGGCGGGGGAGACCTACAATGAGCAGTTCTTC. Residues: CAISEAGETYNEQFF.

This chain links TRBV5-4 with TRBJ1-2; D is uncertain. This CDR3 contains 13 residues. V dropped 1 base and J dropped 12 bases, with 16 bases sitting between them. Germline lookup yields CDR1 SGHNT and CDR2 YYREEE (reference sequence). CDR3 amino acids: CASSLSSHESNTF. The CDR3 coding sequence is TGTGCCAGCAGCTTGAGCTCCCATGAATCTAACACCTTC.

The chain is built from TRBV29-1 and TRBJ2-7; D unclear. The CDR3 runs to 13 residues. The ends were cut back, 3 bases at V and 2 bases at J, with 11 bases in the middle. Per germline, CDR1 SQVTM and CDR2 ANQGSEA. DNA for the CDR3: TGCAGCGTTGATGGTGGCAGCGCCTACGAGCAGTACTTC. Protein: CSVDGGSAYEQYF.

The chain joins TRBV19 to TRBJ1-5; 8 bases align to TRBD1. Germline lookup yields CDR1 LNHDA and CDR2 SQIVND (reference sequence). The ends lost 1 base at V and 2 bases at J; junction bases unmatched: 1. This CDR3 is 15 amino acids long. CDR3 protein: CASSIATGGNQPQHF. DNA for the CDR3: TGTGCCAGTAGTATAGCGACAGGGGGCAATCAGCCCCAGCATTTT.

This chain connects TRBV7-8 to TRBJ1-5; D is possibly TRBD1 (6 bases). Trimming removed 11 bases from V and 5 bases from J, with 16 bases in between. Germline lookup yields CDR1 SGHVS and CDR2 FQNEAQ. The CDR3 runs 13 residues. CDR3 protein: CAWGGAGYQPQHF. The CDR3, as DNA: TGTGCCTGGGGGGGCGCGGGGTATCAGCCCCAGCATTTT.

V and J are TRBV11-2 and TRBJ1-6, with 7 bases fitting TRBD1. The CDR3 is 14 residues long. V dropped 5 bases and J dropped 8; count of bases not matched to a gene: 6. Germline V gene data show CDR1 as SGHAT and CDR2 as FQNNGV. CDR3 DNA sequence: TGTGCCAGCAGCCGTACAGGGGTGGATTCACCCCTCCACTTT. This gives the protein CASSRTGVDSPLHF.

The DNA of the CDR3 is TGCGCCAGCAAAAGTTATACTATAGACGAGAACACTGAAGCTTTCTTT. This encodes CASKSYTIDENTEAFF. The J gene is TRBJ1-1, the V gene TRBV5-1; D not certain. Trimming took off 6 bases at V and 1 base at J, with 19 bases between the two ends. Germline V gene data show CDR1 as SGHRS and CDR2 as YFSETQ. This CDR3 contains 16 residues.

The sample holds a few counts of this clone. This chain connects TRBV2 to TRBJ1-1, with D unresolved. The CDR3 is 16 residues long. The V gene lost 2 bases and the J gene lost 2 bases, with 15 bases spanning the gap. Germline values: CDR1 SNHLY, CDR2 FYNNEI. The CDR3 DNA follows: TGTGCCAGCAGTGAACGTGAAACAGTAATCAACACTGAAGCTTTCTTT. It encodes CASSERETVINTEAFF.

This CDR3 reads CASSSDRGHVTQYF. As DNA, the CDR3 is TGTGCCAGCAGTTCGGACAGGGGGCATGTGACCCAGTACTTC. The V call is TRBV6-6, the J call TRBJ2-5, with 11 bases fitting TRBD1. The CDR3 consists of 14 residues. Trimming removed 4 bases from V and 7 bases from J; junction bases left unmatched: 5. CDR1 and CDR2 (germline): MNHNY, SVGAGI (reference sequence).

This chain connects TRBV30 to TRBJ2-3; 15 positions agree with TRBD2. Losses at the gene ends were 2 bases for V and 3 bases for J; bases not matched to a gene: 6. CDR1 and CDR2 (germline): GTSNPN, SVGIG (reference sequence). CDR3 length: 17 residues. In nucleotides, the CDR3 is TGTGCCTGGAGTCCCGGGACTAGCGGGGGGTTAACAGATACGCAGTATTTT. Its translation is CAWSPGTSGGLTDTQYF. The variable domain in full, completed from reference TRBV30 and TRBJ2-3, reads SQTIHQWPATLVQPVGSPLSLECTVEGTSNPNLYWYRQAAGRGLQLLFYSVGIGQISSEVPQNLSASRPQDRQFILSSKKLLLSDSGFYLCAWSPGTSGGLTDTQYFGPGTRLTVL.

V and J are TRBV7-8 and TRBJ1-6; D gene uncertain. This CDR3 region has 12 residues. CDR1 and CDR2 from the germline V gene are SGHVS and FQNEAQ. Trimming removed 2 bases at V and 7 bases at J, with 3 bases between. The CDR3 reads CASSLINSPLHF. DNA of the CDR3: TGTGCCAGCAGCTTAATAAATTCACCCCTCCACTTT.

The chain recombines TRBV7-3 with TRBJ1-2; D is uncertain. Germline CDR1 and CDR2: SGHTA and FQGTGA. The CDR3 extends over 14 amino acids. V was cut by 2 bases and J by 7 bases, with 14 bases left in between. CDR3 amino acids: CASSLEPMDSGYTF. CDR3 nucleotides: TGTGCCAGCAGCTTAGAACCGATGGACTCTGGCTACACCTTC.

The chain is built from TRBV29-1 and TRBJ2-2, with D tentatively TRBD1 (5 bases). From germline, CDR1 is SQVTM and CDR2 ANQGSEA. V lost 7 bases and J lost 7, with 22 bases in between. This CDR3 has 15 amino acids. For the CDR3, the DNA is TGCAGCGCCCGTTCGGCAGGGCAATTTGACGGGGAGCTGTTTTTT. It specifies CSARSAGQFDGELFF.

V is TRBV19 and J is TRBJ2-1; 8 positions agree with TRBD2. The CDR3 extends over 16 amino acids. Germline CDR1 LNHDA, CDR2 SQIVND (reference sequence). V lost 2 bases to trimming and J lost 8 bases; unmatched junction nucleotides: 11. The CDR3 DNA reads TGTGCCAGTAGTATAACCGGGGGGGGGTTAGAGGATGAGCAGTTCTTC. Its translation: CASSITGGGLEDEQFF.

This chain links TRBV2 with TRBJ1-4; 9 bases align to TRBD1. This CDR3 spans 16 amino acids. Germline V gene lookup returns CDR1 SNHLY and CDR2 FYNNEI. V dropped 6 bases and J dropped 3; count of bases not matched to a gene: 8. The CDR3 bases are TGTGCCAGCAGATTAGACAGGGGGAAAGCTAATGAAAAACTGTTTTTT. Translated: CASRLDRGKANEKLFF. Based on the CDR3 plus reference TRBV2 and TRBJ1-4, the full variable domain is EPEVTQTPSHQVTQMGQEVILRCVPISNHLYFYWYRQILGQKVEFLVSFYNNEISEKSEIFDDQFSVERPDGSNFTLKIRSTKLEDSAMYFCASRLDRGKANEKLFFGSGTQLSVL.

The CDR3 protein is CASSPHRDAEAFF. CDR3 nucleotides: TGTGCCAGCAGCCCTCACAGGGACGCTGAAGCTTTCTTT. The chain employs TRBV7-2 and TRBJ1-1; perhaps TRBD1 as D (6 bases). This CDR3 has 13 residues. Germline loops: CDR1 SGHTA, CDR2 FQGNSA. Trimming removed 5 bases from V and 6 bases from J, with 13 bases in between. Filled out from reference TRBV7-2 and TRBJ1-1, the complete variable domain reads GAGVSQSPSNKVTEKGKDVELRCDPISGHTALYWYRQSLGQGLEFLIYFQGNSAPDKSGLPSDRFSAERTGGSVSTLTIQRTQQEDSAVYLCASSPHRDAEAFFGQGTRLTVV.

V gene TRBV19 combines with J gene TRBJ2-7; 13 bases align to TRBD2. The trim removed 5 bases at V and 3 bases at J, leaving 4 bases unmatched. The germline V gene encodes CDR1 LNHDA and CDR2 SQIVND (reference sequence). The CDR3 contains 15 residues. The CDR3, as DNA: TGTGCCAGTAGTCCACTAGCGGGAGGGGACTACGAGCAGTACTTC. Its protein is CASSPLAGGDYEQYF. Full variable domain (rest looked up from reference TRBV19 and TRBJ2-7): DGGITQSPKYLFRKEGQNVTLSCEQNLNHDAMYWYRQDPGQGLRLIYYSQIVNDFQKGDIAEGYSVSREKKESFPLTVTSAQKNPTAFYLCASSPLAGGDYEQYFGPGTRLTVT.

V usage is TRBV4-2 and J usage is TRBJ2-3; 9 bases agree with TRBD2. The germline gives CDR1 LGHNA, CDR2 YNFKEQ. The V and J ends lost 1 base and 5 bases, in that order; junction bases with no gene match: 4. The CDR3 is 15 residues long. The DNA for the CDR3 is TGTGCCAGCAGCCAAGGATCTAGCGGGAAAGATACGCAGTATTTT. Residues: CASSQGSSGKDTQYF.

The chain is built from TRBV16 and TRBJ1-1, with D unresolved. V shed 0 bases and J shed 8 bases, with 10 bases lying between them. This CDR3 is built from 13 residues. Germline CDR1 KGHSY, CDR2 FQNENV. The CDR3 nucleotides are TGTGCCAGCAGCCAATCCCCTCAGACAGAAGCTTTCTTT. Translated, it gives CASSQSPQTEAFF.

V gene TRBV19 combines with J gene TRBJ2-7; D might be TRBD2 (6 bases). The germline CDR1 and CDR2 sequences are LNHDA and SQIVND (reference sequence). The germline V and J ends were trimmed by 7 bases and 2 bases, with 12 bases remaining between them. The CDR3 totals 13 residues. CDR3 nucleotide sequence: TGTGCCAGTACGCGGGACGTGCCCTACGAGCAGTACTTC. Translating gives CASTRDVPYEQYF.